These 28 T cell receptor beta chains were all obtained from the same sample, sequenced in a study of early T cells in non-severe SARS-CoV-2 infection. One entry per CDR3 protein, called by TCRdb with MiXCR from the 5' RACE reads. The sample records 40,000 to 45,000 distinct CDR3 sequences, around 6.5% being singletons. Sequencing was performed on whole blood, taken at baseline. These receptors came from an adult who was a healthcare worker with PCR-confirmed SARS-CoV-2 infection or an uninfected control (not recorded which).

This chain connects TRBV9 to TRBJ2-1; no clear D. Per germline, CDR1 SGDLS and CDR2 YYNGEE. The CDR3 covers 14 residues. Trimming removed 0 bases from V and 0 bases from J, with 4 bases in between. The CDR3 protein is CASSVGFSYNEQFF. The DNA for the CDR3 is TGTGCCAGCAGCGTAGGGTTCTCCTACAATGAGCAGTTCTTC.

This clonotype has a count of ten or more. The chain uses TRBV29-1 and TRBJ2-7; possibly TRBD1 or TRBD2 for D (5 bases each). Looked up from germline, CDR1 is SQVTM and CDR2 is ANQGSEA. The CDR3 length is 16 residues. Trimming left V 0 bases short and J 3 bases short, with 18 bases between. The CDR3 DNA sequence: TGCAGCGTTGAAGATGGTCGTGGTCGGGACCACTACGAGCAGTACTTC. It encodes CSVEDGRGRDHYEQYF.

Relative to its sample, this clonotype is medium-sized. The CDR3 nucleotides read TGTGCCATCAGTGAGTCGATGACAGGGGGCGAGGAGAGGGAGACCCAGTACTTC. Residues: CAISESMTGGEERETQYF. V and J are TRBV10-3 and TRBJ2-5; 10 nucleotides match TRBD1. The CDR3 length is 18 residues. Trimming removed 0 bases from V and 5 bases from J; junction bases left unmatched: 12. Germline V CDR1 and CDR2: ENHRY, SYGVKD.

This clonotype was observed many times. The chain couples TRBV2 to TRBJ2-1; weak D call: TRBD2 (6 bases). This CDR3 comprises 18 residues. CDR1 is SNHLY, CDR2 FYNNEI, per germline. The V end was cut by 2 bases, the J end by 5 bases, with 22 bases between. DNA of the CDR3: TGTGCCAGCAGTGAAAGGACCCGGGCGGAGGGTACCCACAATGAGCAGTTCTTC. Its protein product is CASSERTRAEGTHNEQFF.

At least ten counts were recorded for this clonotype. V and J are TRBV2 and TRBJ2-4; a weak D match, TRBD2 (6 bases). V gave up 6 bases and J gave up 2 bases, with 14 bases separating them. There are 15 residues in the CDR3. Germline lookup yields CDR1 SNHLY and CDR2 FYNNEI. CDR3 protein: CASSWDSYSKNIQYF. The CDR3 nucleotides are TGTGCCAGCAGCTGGGACTCCTATTCCAAAAACATTCAGTACTTC.

The chain has TRBV4-2 and TRBJ1-5; D uncertain. The CDR3 is made up of 16 amino acids. Germline values: CDR1 LGHNA, CDR2 YNFKEQ. V was trimmed by 0 bases and J by 7 bases, leaving 16 bases between them. This CDR3 reads CASSQDVGLARQPQHF. CDR3 in DNA: TGTGCCAGCAGCCAAGACGTCGGTCTGGCCCGCCAGCCCCAGCATTTT.

This chain uses TRBV3-1 with TRBJ2-1; 9 nucleotides align to TRBD1. J was trimmed by 1 base and V by 1 base; bases with no gene match: 17. The CDR3 has 21 amino acids. Per germline, CDR1 LGHDT and CDR2 YNNKEL (reference sequence). The CDR3 coding sequence is TGTGCCAGCAGCCAAGCCGCCGGGACAGGGTTTTATTCGTCATCCTACAATGAGCAGTTCTTC. It translates to CASSQAAGTGFYSSSYNEQFF.

This clonotype was recorded many times. V usage is TRBV18 and J usage is TRBJ2-7; D not certain. With 5 bases removed from V and 0 bases from J, the gap between germline ends came to 14 bases. Germline CDR1 and CDR2: KGHSH and LQKENI. The CDR3 spans 15 residues. Written as DNA, the CDR3 is TGTGCCAGCTCAACGACGGCCTCTTCCTCCTACGAGCAGTACTTC. It yields the protein CASSTTASSSYEQYF.

This chain uses TRBV4-3 with TRBJ2-7; a possible D gene is TRBD2 (5 bases). Trimming shortened V by 0 bases and J by 5 bases, and 11 bases separated the two germline ends. Germline V CDR1 and CDR2: LGHNA, YSLEER. This CDR3 has 14 residues. CDR3 loop: CASSQEAGLNEQYF. The CDR3 DNA reads TGCGCCAGCAGCCAAGAGGCAGGACTCAACGAGCAGTACTTC.

The chain couples TRBV28 to TRBJ2-1, with 8 bases that match TRBD2. Germline-derived CDR1 and CDR2 are MDHEN and SYDVKM. The CDR3 covers 16 residues. V lost 4 bases, J lost 5 bases, and 10 bases stayed unmatched. The CDR3 is CASSSGGGTMNNEQFF. The CDR3, as DNA: TGTGCCAGCAGTTCCGGGGGGGGTACGATGAACAATGAGCAGTTCTTC.

This clonotype appeared many times. V gene TRBV21-1 combines with J gene TRBJ2-7; the table's D call of TRBD2 was not tested on the DNA. TRBV21-1 is classified as a pseudogene. CDR3 size: 15 residues. This CDR3 reads CASSARLAGRGEQYF. The CDR3 DNA is TGTGCCAGCAGCGCCAGACTAGCGGGACGAGGAGAGCAGTACTTC.

In this sample, this clonotype turned up a few times. This chain connects TRBV4-2 to TRBJ2-2; D might be TRBD2 (6 bases). The CDR3 consists of 15 residues. Germline V lookup: CDR1 LGHNA, CDR2 YNFKEQ. Trimming removed 0 bases at V and 3 bases at J, with 8 bases between. The CDR3 DNA reads TGTGCCAGCAGCCAAGAGGGGGGTTACACCGGGGAGCTGTTTTTT. This encodes CASSQEGGYTGELFF.

Many counts were recorded for this clonotype. The V gene is TRBV6-6, the J gene TRBJ2-3; the D gene is possibly TRBD1 (5 bases). V was shortened by 5 bases and J by 1 base, with 16 bases between the two germline ends. The CDR3 runs 16 residues. Germline lookup yields CDR1 MNHNY and CDR2 SVGAGI (reference sequence). This CDR3 reads CASSRPREGGTDTQYF. The CDR3 region has the DNA TGTGCCAGCAGTCGCCCCAGGGAAGGGGGCACAGATACGCAGTATTTT.

This clonotype was seen a handful of times. The chain recombines TRBV20-1 with TRBJ2-1, with D possibly being TRBD2 (6 bases). The germline V gene has CDR1 DFQATT and CDR2 SNEGSKA (reference sequence). The CDR3 contains 11 residues. DNA for the CDR3: TGCAGCGCCGGACTACGCGATGAGCAGTTCTTC. Translating gives CSAGLRDEQFF.

V and J are TRBV4-1 and TRBJ2-7; D is possibly TRBD2 (6 bases). The V and J ends lost 4 bases and 7 bases respectively, with 20 bases between them. CDR1 and CDR2 from the germline V gene are MGHRA and YSYEKL. This CDR3 has 15 residues. In DNA form, the CDR3 reads TGCGCCAGCAGCCGGAGAGAGTCGGGGGAAGTGGAGCAGTACTTC. Residues: CASSRRESGEVEQYF.

This clonotype was counted many times. This rearrangement joins TRBV12-3 or TRBV12-4 to TRBJ1-5, with 8 bases matching TRBD1. The trim removed 7 bases at V and 7 bases at J, leaving 12 bases unmatched. The CDR3 has 15 amino acids. CDR3 bases: TGTGCCAGCACCCTGACAGGGGAGATGGGGCAGCCCCAGCATTTT. Translation gives CASTLTGEMGQPQHF.

The table lists this clonotype with many counts. The chain joins TRBV4-3 to TRBJ2-2, with no clear D. The CDR3 has 14 amino acids. CDR1 LGHNA and CDR2 YSLEER come from the germline V gene. With 0 bases removed from V and 6 bases from J, the gap between germline ends came to 8 bases. DNA for the CDR3: TGCGCCAGCAGCCAAGAAGAGGCATCCGGGGAGCTGTTTTTT. The encoded protein is CASSQEEASGELFF.

The chain links TRBV12-5 to TRBJ2-1; D gene unclear. The germline V gene encodes CDR1 LGHNT and CDR2 FRNRAP. There are 13 residues in the CDR3. The V and J ends lost 6 bases and 6 bases respectively, with 12 bases between them. CDR3 nucleotides: TGTGCTAGTGGCCGGGCCTTCTGCAATGAGCAGTTCTTC. Encoded protein: CASGRAFCNEQFF. The whole variable domain, remainder taken from reference TRBV12-5 and TRBJ2-1, is DARVTQTPRHKVTEMGQEVTMRCQPILGHNTVFWYRQTMMQGLELLAYFRNRAPLDDSGMPKDRFSAEMPDATLATLKIQPSEPRDSAVYFCASGRAFCNEQFFGPGTRLTVL.

The rearrangement links TRBV12-3 or TRBV12-4 to TRBJ2-4; 7 bases map to TRBD1. The CDR3 is made up of 13 amino acids. Trimming removed 6 bases from V and 8 bases from J; junction bases left unmatched: 7. In DNA, the CDR3 is TGTGCCAGCAGCGATAGACAGGGAGACATTCAGTACTTC. It yields the protein CASSDRQGDIQYF.

The chain uses TRBV18 and TRBJ2-7; the D is unclear. The length of the CDR3 is 12 residues. Trimming took 6 bases from V and 4 from J, leaving 10 bases between them. Germline V CDR1 and CDR2: KGHSH, LQKENI. The DNA of the CDR3 is TGTGCCAGCTCCGCGGCAGTATACGAGCAGTACTTC. Translation: CASSAAVYEQYF.

This clonotype came up many times. The J gene is TRBJ2-7, the V gene TRBV12-3 or TRBV12-4; 7 positions agree with TRBD2. The CDR3 sequence is 13 residues long. V was clipped by 5 bases and J by 3 bases; unmatched bases: 4. For the CDR3, the DNA is TGTGCCAGCAGTCTACGCGGGGGCTACGAGCAGTACTTC. Protein product: CASSLRGGYEQYF.

This clonotype appeared many times. The chain carries TRBV20-1 and TRBJ1-4; 8 bases align to TRBD1. Germline CDR1 is DFQATT and CDR2 is SNEGSKA (reference sequence). This CDR3 contains 18 residues. Trimming at V came to 1 base and at J to 0 bases, leaving 10 bases not matched to a gene. This CDR3 is CSARGRTGFTTTNEKLFF. In DNA form, the CDR3 reads TGCAGTGCTAGAGGTCGGACAGGGTTTACGACAACTAATGAAAAACTGTTTTTT.

The chain uses TRBV7-9 and TRBJ2-4; D is undetermined. Germline lookup yields CDR1 SEHNR and CDR2 FQNEAQ (reference sequence). This CDR3 has 13 residues. Trimming shortened V by 3 bases and J by 3 bases, and 6 bases separated the two germline ends. Written as DNA, the CDR3 is TGTGCCAGCAGCTTTTTAGGCAAAAACATTCAGTACTTC. The encoded protein is CASSFLGKNIQYF.

The chain recombines TRBV12-3 or TRBV12-4 with TRBJ2-7, with D uncertain. V lost 1 base and J lost 0, with 4 bases in between. There are 13 residues in the CDR3. CDR3 sequence: CASSLEISYEQYF. Here the CDR3 DNA reads TGTGCCAGCAGTTTAGAGATCTCCTACGAGCAGTACTTC.

This clonotype was observed at least ten times. This rearrangement joins TRBV19 to TRBJ2-5; 7 bases are shared with TRBD1. Germline V CDR1 and CDR2: LNHDA, SQIVND (reference sequence). The CDR3 runs 14 residues. V shed 7 bases and J 5 bases; nucleotides not matched to a gene: 10. This CDR3 is CASKETGSAETQYF. In DNA, the CDR3 is TGTGCCAGTAAAGAGACAGGGTCAGCGGAGACCCAGTACTTC. Full variable domain (outside the CDR3, taken from reference TRBV19 and TRBJ2-5): DGGITQSPKYLFRKEGQNVTLSCEQNLNHDAMYWYRQDPGQGLRLIYYSQIVNDFQKGDIAEGYSVSREKKESFPLTVTSAQKNPTAFYLCASKETGSAETQYFGPGTRLLVL.

V and J are TRBV7-2 and TRBJ2-3; 8 bases agree with TRBD2. Germline V gene lookup returns CDR1 SGHTA and CDR2 FQGNSA. This CDR3 has 15 amino acids. Trimming cost V 4 bases and J 4 bases; bases outside gene matches: 7. In DNA, the CDR3 is TGTGCCAGCAGCTCCCGTAGCGGGAAGGCAGATACGCAGTATTTT. It specifies CASSSRSGKADTQYF.

This clonotype was seen only a few times. V and J are TRBV6-5 and TRBJ2-7; the match to TRBD1 covers 8 bases. The CDR3 runs to 17 residues. CDR1 and CDR2 (germline): MNHEY, SVGAGI. The V gene end was trimmed by 6 bases and the J gene end by 1 base; junction bases not matched to a gene: 14. CDR3 bases: TGTGCCAGCAGCCTGGGACAGGTCCATCCATTTTCCTACGAGCAGTACTTC. Translated: CASSLGQVHPFSYEQYF.

The chain links TRBV7-9 to TRBJ2-3, with D hard to call. This CDR3 has 11 amino acids. The germline gives CDR1 SEHNR, CDR2 FQNEAQ (reference sequence). V gave up 8 bases and J gave up 1 base, with 4 bases separating them. In DNA, the CDR3 is TGTGCCAGCGCACGCACAGATACGCAGTATTTT. It translates to CASARTDTQYF.